This T cell receptor (beta chain) was sequenced for a study of T cells in Graves' hyperthyroidism and ophthalmopathy (dated by TCRdb to between 2018 and 2021). With regard to the full study: Peripheral blood was sampled at the time of initial diagnosis, prior to any treatment. Following sampling, methimazole starting at 30 mg daily was given to hyperthyroidism patients, and high-dose intravenous methylprednisolone was given to ophthalmopathy patients. A discovery cohort of about 96 patients, about 40 with Graves' ophthalmopathy and 57 with stable Graves' hyperthyroidism, was used to find distinguishing TCR V-J signatures. Prospective prediction of ophthalmopathy was tested in an independent validation cohort of approximately 19 hyperthyroidism patients and 15 to 17 patients who later progressed to ophthalmopathy. TCR Vbeta CDR3 sequencing of roughly 140 peripheral blood samples (fewer than 45 ophthalmopathy, over 70 hyperthyroidism and some 17 progressor patients) is reported in the paper. In more than five Graves' hyperthyroidism patients, the study also compared T-cell repertoires from thyroid tissue with T-cell repertoires from blood. The roughly 90 discovery patients were divided at random into training and test sets in a 7:3 ratio.

On the study overall, not on this receptor specifically: Most expanded thyroid clonotypes (frequency above 0.001) were also found in blood, which suggests that blood repertoires may mirror thyroid immune responses. Ophthalmopathy was separated from stable hyperthyroidism by a 13 V-J signature model, with 85% to 90% sensitivity and 81% to 83% specificity obtained in cross-validation and 80%/75% obtained in testing. Sample size was not statistically predetermined, and investigators were not blinded to group allocation. In validation, progression to ophthalmopathy was predicted by the model with around 71% sensitivity and under 85% specificity, a median of about 6 months before onset.

There are many counts of this clonotype. It lacks a known antigen. No base-level quality is on record; no much larger clone is a single base apart. A patient counted as having stable Graves' hyperthyroidism if no progression to ophthalmopathy occurred over 18 months of follow-up. The hyperthyroidism patients were between 18 and 65 years old and newly diagnosed, with a disease duration of less than 2 months. Any patient with an uncontrolled infection, another autoimmune disease, pregnancy or lactation was excluded. Clinical symptoms, serum thyroxine and TRAb, thyroid ultrasound, and orbital computed tomography formed the basis for the diagnoses. PBMCs were separated from roughly 10 ml of fresh peripheral blood using Ficoll-Paque density gradient centrifugation. Total RNA was extracted using Trizol reagent, and RNA quality was assessed on an Agilent 2100 Bioanalyzer. The TCR beta CDR3 regions were amplified from RNA transcripts. The first round of RT-PCR for the TCR CDR3 was performed with the HTBI primer set and the Qiagen OneStep RT-PCR kit. Libraries were constructed in a second round of multiplex PCR, after which size selection and purification were carried out. Paired-end sequencing of the libraries was performed with 100 bp reads on an Illumina HiSeq2000. The study's own analysis went as follows. Raw data were processed with SOAPnuke, discarding reads with adapters, uncalled bases, mean Phred below 15, or no exact constant-primer or identifier match. High-quality paired reads were merged using COPE v1.2.5, and each unique nucleotide sequence was defined as a clonotype. MiTCR v1.1 was used to align the clonotypes against IMGT TRBV, TRBD and TRBJ reference segments. Only V-J combinations with frequency above 0.0001, covering 99.2% of repertoires, were analysed. A TCS score was defined as the ratio of F50 (clonal expansion) to E x V (chaos), with BLOSUM62-based TCRdist applied between CDR3 peptides within each V-J. Welch's t-statistics and random forest reduced fewer than 600 V-J features to 13, which were used in a naive Bayes classifier (R e1071). TCRdb reprocessed the public reads (quality trimming at Q25 with fastp, clone calling with MiXCR) and kept in-frame beta chains. Rows with one shared CDR3 protein collapse into an entry with the most common genes and DNA. These V and J calls are TCRdb output, not the study's own analysis. Within this sample are about 360,000 distinct CDR3 sequences, with over 10% of them counted one time only. The top ten constitute 9.2% of the sample.

V was cut back by 8 bases and J by 3 bases, leaving a gap of 13 bases between them. The CDR3 starts with the cysteine, ends with the phenylalanine, and has 14 residues. The entry retains the CDR3 DNA only, 42 bases that are in frame from base 1. Sequenced material: blood. The chain uses TRBV12-3 or TRBV12-4 and TRBJ2-2, with no confidently assigned D gene. The sequence came from a woman between 18 and 30 years old with Graves' hyperthyroidism. For the CDR3, the sequence is CASVPRAYTGELFF. The DNA sequence reads TGTGCCAGCGTCCCCCGGGCGTACACCGGGGAGCTGTTTTTT.